A single sample gave rise to the 5 T cell receptor beta chains below, sequenced in a study of shared clonotypes between healthy human individuals. Using immunoSEQ multiplex PCR, the repertoire was profiled, and TCRdb retains in-frame clones only, with some absent. The profile shows over a million clones, around 78% of them singletons. The sequencing sample was made of memory CD4+ T cells from PBMCs. Subset denoted: CD45RA-negative fraction. These receptors all stem from a man younger than 35 in good health. Some clones in this sample may be carry-over from other donors' samples.

In the case of this clone: Other DNA sequences in the sample encode the same CDR3. The V call is TRBV9, the J call TRBJ1-1, with no clear D. Germline V gene lookup returns CDR1 SGDLS and CDR2 YYNGEE. V was cut by 2 bases and J by 3 bases, with 11 bases left in between. The CDR3 is made up of 14 amino acids. The CDR3 region is CASSVLGGDTEAFF. The CDR3 nucleotides are TGTGCCAGCAGCGTCCTAGGCGGGGACACTGAAGCTTTCTTT.

The rearrangement joins TRBV27 to TRBJ1-3; weak D call: TRBD1 (6 bases). Germline loops: CDR1 MNHEY, CDR2 SMNVEV (reference sequence). V was cut by 10 bases and J by 3 bases, with 19 bases left in between. This CDR3 region has 15 residues. CDR3 sequence: CATRAGGASGNTIYF. The CDR3 nucleotides read TGTGCCACCAGGGCGGGGGGGGCCAGTGGAAACACCATATATTTT.

The V gene is TRBV18, the J gene TRBJ2-7, with 7 nucleotides matching TRBD1. V was pared by 6 bases and J by 1 base, with 9 bases of the junction left unmatched. CDR1 is KGHSH and CDR2 is LQKENI in the germline V gene. The CDR3 sequence is 15 residues long. CDR3 sequence reads: CASSLSRDRSYEQYF. CDR3 coding DNA: TGTGCCAGCTCCCTTAGCCGGGACAGATCCTACGAGCAGTACTTC.

The V call is TRBV15, the J call TRBJ1-1, with D unclear. Germline V gene lookup returns CDR1 LNHNV and CDR2 YYDKDF (reference sequence). This CDR3 has 12 residues. V lost 4 bases and J 6 bases, leaving 9 bases between the germline ends. CDR3 coding DNA: TGTGCCACCAGCAACGGCATAGCTGAAGCTTTCTTT. Its translation: CATSNGIAEAFF. Drawing the rest from reference TRBV15 and TRBJ1-1, the complete variable domain is DAMVIQNPRYQVTQFGKPVTLSCSQTLNHNVMYWYQQKSSQAPKLLFHYYDKDFNNEADTPDNFQSRRPNTSFCFLDIRSPGLGDTAMYLCATSNGIAEAFFGQGTRLTVV.

To note about this clone: At the DNA level, this CDR3 is encoded by other sequences in the same sample as well. The rearrangement links TRBV9 to TRBJ2-7, with a tentative D call TRBD1 (6 bases). The V gene's germline CDR1 is SGDLS and CDR2 YYNGEE. The CDR3 runs 14 residues. V was clipped by 0 bases and J by 6 bases, with 13 bases between them. The CDR3 DNA is TGTGCCAGCAGCGTAGTCCCAGGGGTTTCCGAGCAGTACTTC. Its protein is CASSVVPGVSEQYF.